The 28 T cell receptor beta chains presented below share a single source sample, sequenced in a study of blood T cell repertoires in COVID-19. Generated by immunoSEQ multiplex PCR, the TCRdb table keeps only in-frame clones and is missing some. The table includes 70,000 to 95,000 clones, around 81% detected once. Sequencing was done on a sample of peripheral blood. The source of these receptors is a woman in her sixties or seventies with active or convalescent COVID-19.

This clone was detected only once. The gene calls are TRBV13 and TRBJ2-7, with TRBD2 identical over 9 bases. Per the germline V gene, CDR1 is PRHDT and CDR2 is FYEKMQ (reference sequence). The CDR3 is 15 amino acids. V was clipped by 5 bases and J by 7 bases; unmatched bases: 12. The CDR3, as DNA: TGTGCCAGCAGCGCCTCTAGCGGGGTGCGTTCAGAGCAGTACTTC. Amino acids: CASSASSGVRSEQYF.

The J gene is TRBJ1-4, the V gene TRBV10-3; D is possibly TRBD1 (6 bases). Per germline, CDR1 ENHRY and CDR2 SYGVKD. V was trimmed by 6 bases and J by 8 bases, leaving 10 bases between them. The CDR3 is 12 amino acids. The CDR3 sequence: CAIRDTGEKLFF. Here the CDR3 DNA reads TGTGCCATCAGGGATACAGGGGAAAAACTGTTTTTT.

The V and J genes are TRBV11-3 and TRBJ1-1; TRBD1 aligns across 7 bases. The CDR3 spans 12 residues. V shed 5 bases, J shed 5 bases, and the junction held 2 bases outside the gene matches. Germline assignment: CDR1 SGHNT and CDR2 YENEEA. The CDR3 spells CASSLQGTEAFF. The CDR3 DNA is TGTGCCAGCAGCCTACAGGGGACTGAAGCTTTCTTT.

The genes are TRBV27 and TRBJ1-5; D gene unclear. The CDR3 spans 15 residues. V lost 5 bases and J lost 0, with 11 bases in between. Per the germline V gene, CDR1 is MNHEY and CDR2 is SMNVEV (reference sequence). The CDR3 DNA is TGTGCCAGCAGTCCCGGTTCCCGTAGCAATCAGCCCCAGCATTTT. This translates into CASSPGSRSNQPQHF.

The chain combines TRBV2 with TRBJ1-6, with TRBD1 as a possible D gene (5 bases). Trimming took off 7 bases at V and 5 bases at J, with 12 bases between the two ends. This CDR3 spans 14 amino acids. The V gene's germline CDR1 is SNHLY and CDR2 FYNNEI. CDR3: CASKSGTDNSPLHF. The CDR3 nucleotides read TGTGCCAGCAAGTCAGGGACTGATAATTCACCCCTCCACTTT.

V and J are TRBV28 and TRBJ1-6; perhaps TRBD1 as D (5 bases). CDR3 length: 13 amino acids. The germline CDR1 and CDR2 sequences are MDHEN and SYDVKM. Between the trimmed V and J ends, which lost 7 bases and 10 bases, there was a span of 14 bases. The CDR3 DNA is TGTGCCAGCACCCGGGGGTATGGGTCACCCCTCCACTTT. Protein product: CASTRGYGSPLHF.

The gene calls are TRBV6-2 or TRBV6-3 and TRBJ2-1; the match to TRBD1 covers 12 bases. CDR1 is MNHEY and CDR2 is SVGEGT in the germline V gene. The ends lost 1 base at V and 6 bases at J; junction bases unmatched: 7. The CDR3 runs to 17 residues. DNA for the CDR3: TGTGCCAGCAGTTACTACCGACCGGGACAGGGGGCCAATGAGCAGTTCTTC. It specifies CASSYYRPGQGANEQFF.

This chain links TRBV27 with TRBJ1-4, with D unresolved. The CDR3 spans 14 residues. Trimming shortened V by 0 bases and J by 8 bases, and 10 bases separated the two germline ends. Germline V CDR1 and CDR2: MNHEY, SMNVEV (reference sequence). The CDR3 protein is CASSLSRFEEKLFF. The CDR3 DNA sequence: TGTGCCAGCAGTTTATCCAGGTTCGAGGAAAAACTGTTTTTT.

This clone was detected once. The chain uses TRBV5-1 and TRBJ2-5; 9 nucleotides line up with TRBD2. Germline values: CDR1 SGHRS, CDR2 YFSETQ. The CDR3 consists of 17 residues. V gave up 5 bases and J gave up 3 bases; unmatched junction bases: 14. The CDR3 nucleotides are TGCGCCAGCAGTCCCGGAGCAGCGGGGGGCACAAAAGAGACCCAGTACTTC. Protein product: CASSPGAAGGTKETQYF.

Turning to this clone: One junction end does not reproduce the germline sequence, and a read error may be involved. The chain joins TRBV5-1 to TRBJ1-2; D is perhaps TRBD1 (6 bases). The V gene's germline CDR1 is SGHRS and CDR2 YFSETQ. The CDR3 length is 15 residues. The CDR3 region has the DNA TGCGCCCGCAGCTTGGCCGGGGGGGGCGGCTATGGCTACACCTTC. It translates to CARSLAGGGGYGYTF.

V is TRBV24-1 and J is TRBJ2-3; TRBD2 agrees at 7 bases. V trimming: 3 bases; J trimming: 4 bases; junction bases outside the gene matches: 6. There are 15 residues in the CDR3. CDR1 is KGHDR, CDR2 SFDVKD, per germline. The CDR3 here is CATSDPGLGPDTQYF. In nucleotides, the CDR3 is TGTGCCACCAGTGATCCTGGACTAGGACCAGATACGCAGTATTTT.

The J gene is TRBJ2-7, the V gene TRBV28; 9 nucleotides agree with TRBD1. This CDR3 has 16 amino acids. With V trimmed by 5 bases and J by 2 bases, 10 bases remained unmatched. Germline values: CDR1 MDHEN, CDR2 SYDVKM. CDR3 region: CASSRTGTGTPYEQYF. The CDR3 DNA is TGTGCCAGCAGTCGAACCGGGACAGGGACCCCCTACGAGCAGTACTTC.

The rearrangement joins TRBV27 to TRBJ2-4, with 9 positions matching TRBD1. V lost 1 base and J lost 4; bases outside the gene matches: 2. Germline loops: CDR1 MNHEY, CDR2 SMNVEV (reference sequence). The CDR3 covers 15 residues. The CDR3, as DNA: TGTGCCAGCAGTTTATTAGGACAGGGGAAAAACATTCAGTACTTC. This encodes CASSLLGQGKNIQYF.

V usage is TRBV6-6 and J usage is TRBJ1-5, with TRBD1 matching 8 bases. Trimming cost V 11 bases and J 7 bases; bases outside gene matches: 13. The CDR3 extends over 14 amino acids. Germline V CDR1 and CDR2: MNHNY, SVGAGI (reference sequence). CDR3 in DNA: TGTGCCCACCGTCCAGGGGGCAGAGAACAGCCCCAGCATTTT. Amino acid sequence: CAHRPGGREQPQHF.

CDR3: CSVGTGGAETQYF. The CDR3 region has the DNA TGCAGCGTGGGTACAGGGGGCGCTGAGACCCAGTACTTC. This chain links TRBV29-1 with TRBJ2-5; 9 bases align to TRBD1. CDR1 SQVTM and CDR2 ANQGSEA come from the germline V gene. With V trimmed by 6 bases and J by 5 bases, 7 bases remained unmatched. This CDR3 contains 13 residues.

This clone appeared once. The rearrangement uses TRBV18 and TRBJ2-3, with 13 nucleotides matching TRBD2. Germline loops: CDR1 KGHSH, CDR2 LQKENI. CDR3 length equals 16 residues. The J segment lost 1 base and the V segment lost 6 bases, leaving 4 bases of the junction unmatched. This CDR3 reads CASSDGTSGGTDTQYF. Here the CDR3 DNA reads TGTGCCAGCTCGGACGGGACTAGCGGGGGCACAGATACGCAGTATTTT.

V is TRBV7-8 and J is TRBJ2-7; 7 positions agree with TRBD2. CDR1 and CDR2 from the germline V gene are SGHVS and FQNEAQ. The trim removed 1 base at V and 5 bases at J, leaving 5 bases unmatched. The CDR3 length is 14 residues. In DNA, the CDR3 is TGTGCCAGCAGCTTAGGGCGGGCGGGGGACGAGCAGTACTTC. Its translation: CASSLGRAGDEQYF.

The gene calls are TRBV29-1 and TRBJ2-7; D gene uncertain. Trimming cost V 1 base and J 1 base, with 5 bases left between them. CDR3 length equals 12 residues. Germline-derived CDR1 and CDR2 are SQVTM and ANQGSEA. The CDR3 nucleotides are TGCAGCGTTGAAGGACAATCCTACGAGCAGTACTTC. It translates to CSVEGQSYEQYF.

The CDR3, as DNA: TGCGCCAGCAGCCACCCCGGACAGGTACAAGAGACCCAGTACTTC. This codes for CASSHPGQVQETQYF. The V gene is TRBV4-1, the J gene TRBJ2-5, with 7 bases fitting TRBD1. The V gene's germline CDR1 is MGHRA and CDR2 YSYEKL. The junction had 6 bases not matched to a gene; V was cut back by 3 bases and J by 2 bases. There are 15 residues in the CDR3.

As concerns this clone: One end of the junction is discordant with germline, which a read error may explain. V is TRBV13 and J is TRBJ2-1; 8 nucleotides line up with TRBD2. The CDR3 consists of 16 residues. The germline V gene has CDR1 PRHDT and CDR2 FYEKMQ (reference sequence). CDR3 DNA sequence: TGTGCCAGCAGCCTAGGGGGGAGGACTAGCCGGGGTGAGCAGTTCTTC. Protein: CASSLGGRTSRGEQFF.

The CDR3 here is CASSLIEETQYF. CDR3 in DNA: TGCGCCAGCAGCTTGATAGAAGAGACCCAGTACTTC. The J gene is TRBJ2-5, the V gene TRBV5-1; no clear D. Germline V gene data show CDR1 as SGHRS and CDR2 as YFSETQ. CDR3 size: 12 residues. The V end lost 1 base, the J end lost 3 bases, and 4 bases lay between the germline ends. The whole variable domain, filled in from reference TRBV5-1 and TRBJ2-5, reads KAGVTQTPRYLIKTRGQQVTLSCSPISGHRSVSWYQQTPGQGLQFLFEYFSETQRNKGNFPGRFSGRQFSNSRSEMNVSTLELGDSALYLCASSLIEETQYFGPGTRLLVL.

The CDR3 spells CASSLLTESGAEAFF. In nucleotides, the CDR3 is TGCGCCAGCAGCCTCCTGACAGAGTCAGGCGCTGAAGCTTTCTTT. This chain links TRBV5-1 with TRBJ1-1; D may be TRBD1 (5 bases). CDR1 SGHRS and CDR2 YFSETQ come from the germline V gene. The length of the CDR3 is 15 residues. Trimming cost V 4 bases and J 6 bases, with 19 bases left between them.

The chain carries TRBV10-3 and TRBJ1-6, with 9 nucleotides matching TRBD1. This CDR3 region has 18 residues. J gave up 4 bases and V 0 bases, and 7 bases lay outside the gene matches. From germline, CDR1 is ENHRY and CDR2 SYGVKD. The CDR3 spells CAISESTGGLLYNSPLHF. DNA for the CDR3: TGTGCCATCAGTGAGTCGACAGGGGGTTTACTTTATAATTCACCCCTCCACTTT.

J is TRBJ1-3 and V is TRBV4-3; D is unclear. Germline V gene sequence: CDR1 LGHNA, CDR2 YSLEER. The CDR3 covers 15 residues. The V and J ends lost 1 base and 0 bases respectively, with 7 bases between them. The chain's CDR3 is CASSQVFSSGNTIYF. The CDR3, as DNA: TGCGCCAGCAGCCAAGTCTTTAGCTCTGGAAACACCATATATTTT.

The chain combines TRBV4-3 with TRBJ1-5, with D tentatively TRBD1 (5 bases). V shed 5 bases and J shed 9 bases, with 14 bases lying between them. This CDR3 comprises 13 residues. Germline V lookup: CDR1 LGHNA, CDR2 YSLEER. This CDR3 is CASSNDRSGPQHF. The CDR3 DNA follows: TGCGCCAGCAGCAACGACAGATCCGGGCCCCAGCATTTT.

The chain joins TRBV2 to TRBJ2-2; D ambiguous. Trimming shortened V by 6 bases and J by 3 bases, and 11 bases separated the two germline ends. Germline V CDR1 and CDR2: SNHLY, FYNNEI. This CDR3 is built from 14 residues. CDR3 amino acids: CASRPAPYTGELFF. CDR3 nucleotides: TGTGCCAGCAGGCCCGCGCCGTACACCGGGGAGCTGTTTTTT.

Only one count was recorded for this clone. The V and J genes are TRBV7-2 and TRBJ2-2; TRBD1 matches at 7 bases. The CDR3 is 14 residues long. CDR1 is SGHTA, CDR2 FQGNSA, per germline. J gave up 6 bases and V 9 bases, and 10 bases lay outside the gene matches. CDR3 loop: CASWTGRFAGELFF. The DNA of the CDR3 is TGTGCCAGTTGGACAGGACGCTTTGCCGGGGAGCTGTTTTTT.

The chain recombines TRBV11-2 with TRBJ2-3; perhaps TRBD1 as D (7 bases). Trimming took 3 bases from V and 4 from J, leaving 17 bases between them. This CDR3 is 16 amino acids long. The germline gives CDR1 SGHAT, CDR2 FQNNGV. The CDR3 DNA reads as TGTGCCAGCAGCTTGATCAGGGGGGCCGGTGCAGATACGCAGTATTTT. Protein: CASSLIRGAGADTQYF.